These 23 T cell receptor beta chains originate from one sample sequenced in a study of OX40 agonist ivuxolimab in advanced cancers. The library relied on the immunoSEQ multiplex PCR assay. The immuneACCESS repertoire file appears here via TCRdb, limited to in-frame rearrangements. These files lack a portion of the clones; in checked studies, under half of the deficit traces to unresolved V genes, and the cause of the others is not known. Across this sample there are about 70,000 clones, with about 92% seen only once. The leading ten clones occupy roughly 1% of the sample. Sequenced material: CD4+ or CD8+ T cells sorted from blood, taken in a trial of the OX40 agonist ivuxolimab. The receptor set was obtained from an adult with an advanced solid tumor such as melanoma, head and neck, liver or kidney cancer.

The CDR3 region has the DNA TGTGCCAGCAGCTTGATTGGGACAGATAATTCACCCCTCCACTTT. The encoded protein is CASSLIGTDNSPLHF. The chain couples TRBV5-6 to TRBJ1-6; 7 bases agree with TRBD1. J lost 5 bases, V lost 1 base, and 3 bases had no gene match. The CDR3 consists of 15 residues. CDR1 and CDR2 (germline): SGHDT, YYEEEE.

The genes are TRBV5-4 and TRBJ2-2, with 7 bases identical to TRBD1. This CDR3 contains 15 residues. Germline V CDR1 and CDR2: SGHNT, YYREEE (reference sequence). J gave up 2 bases and V 5 bases, and 6 bases lay outside the gene matches. CDR3 residues: CASRQQGVNTGELFF. Here the CDR3 DNA reads TGTGCCAGCAGGCAGCAGGGGGTCAACACCGGGGAGCTGTTTTTT.

This clone was seen once. The gene calls are TRBV2 and TRBJ2-1; perhaps TRBD2 as D (6 bases). This CDR3 is 14 amino acids long. CDR1 is SNHLY, CDR2 FYNNEI, per germline. With 8 bases removed from V and 5 bases from J, the gap between germline ends came to 16 bases. CDR3 bases: TGTGCCAGCCACCCGGGACTCAGCAACAATGAGCAGTTCTTC. It yields the protein CASHPGLSNNEQFF. The variable domain in full, with the rest retrieved from reference TRBV2 and TRBJ2-1, is EPEVTQTPSHQVTQMGQEVILRCVPISNHLYFYWYRQILGQKVEFLVSFYNNEISEKSEIFDDQFSVERPDGSNFTLKIRSTKLEDSAMYFCASHPGLSNNEQFFGPGTRLTVL.

The chain has TRBV10-2 and TRBJ2-3, with a possible D match to TRBD2 (6 bases). Germline CDR1 and CDR2: WSHSY and SAAADI. The CDR3 runs 15 residues. V was cut by 6 bases and J by 0 bases, with 13 bases left in between. CDR3 amino acids: CASSHPGVSTDTQYF. The CDR3, as DNA: TGCGCCAGCAGCCACCCGGGGGTTAGCACAGATACGCAGTATTTT.

This clone was observed a handful of times. The chain recombines TRBV6-9 with TRBJ2-3, with D maybe TRBD2 (5 bases). The germline gives CDR1 MNHGY, CDR2 SVAAGI. Trimming removed 4 bases from V and 2 bases from J, with 13 bases in between. This CDR3 is built from 15 residues. This CDR3 reads CASSSRTAPTDTQYF. CDR3 DNA: TGTGCCAGCAGTTCCAGGACTGCCCCCACAGATACGCAGTATTTT.

As DNA, the CDR3 is TGCGCCAGCAGCCCACAGGGGCGCCGTAACTATGGCTACACCTTC. Its protein product is CASSPQGRRNYGYTF. V gene TRBV5-1 combines with J gene TRBJ1-2; 7 bases are a match to TRBD1. Germline V gives CDR1 SGHRS, CDR2 YFSETQ. The length of the CDR3 is 15 residues. J was trimmed by 1 base and V by 4 bases; bases with no gene match: 7.

V and J are TRBV12-1 and TRBJ1-1; the table gives TRBD1 as D, unverified against the DNA. TRBV12-1 is assigned pseudogene status. The CDR3 runs to 17 residues. The CDR3 is CASSPTGAFPDNTEAFF. CDR3 nucleotides: TGTGCCAGCAGCCCGACAGGGGCCTTCCCGGATAACACTGAAGCTTTCTTT.

The count of this clone is one. This chain's CDR3 is CASSPPPGEATDTQYF. DNA of the CDR3: TGTGCCAGCAGTCCCCCCCCCGGGGAGGCCACAGATACGCAGTATTTT. The chain uses TRBV27 and TRBJ2-3; possible D gene TRBD2, 6 bases. The CDR3 totals 16 residues. Germline V gene sequence: CDR1 MNHEY, CDR2 SMNVEV (reference sequence). V gave up 5 bases and J gave up 2 bases, with 17 bases separating them.

The chain joins TRBV10-2 to TRBJ1-6; perhaps TRBD1 as D (6 bases). Trimming pared 3 bases from V and 6 bases from J, leaving 18 bases between. The V gene's germline CDR1 is WSHSY and CDR2 SAAADI. The CDR3 consists of 17 residues. Here the CDR3 DNA reads TGCGCCAGCAGTGACAACGGCAGGGGAGGTTTTAATTCACCCCTCCACTTT. Amino acids: CASSDNGRGGFNSPLHF.

The chain recombines TRBV4-1 with TRBJ1-1; D gene ambiguous. CDR3 length: 15 residues. Trimming shortened V by 1 base and J by 5 bases, and 14 bases separated the two germline ends. Germline V gene data show CDR1 as MGHRA and CDR2 as YSYEKL. The CDR3 loop reads CASSQVGLKGTEAFF. CDR3 DNA sequence: TGCGCCAGCAGCCAAGTGGGGTTAAAAGGGACTGAAGCTTTCTTT.

The chain carries TRBV18 and TRBJ2-1; D may be TRBD2 (6 bases). The CDR3 contains 16 residues. CDR1 and CDR2 (germline): KGHSH, LQKENI. Trimming removed 5 bases at V and 4 bases at J, with 18 bases between. The CDR3 bases are TGTGCCAGCTCAGCCTCGGGGCAGGGACTTTACAATGAGCAGTTCTTC. Translated, it gives CASSASGQGLYNEQFF.

This CDR3 is CASSDVAGGQETQYF. DNA for the CDR3: TGCGCCAGCAGCGACGTTGCGGGGGGGCAAGAGACCCAGTACTTC. This rearrangement joins TRBV5-1 to TRBJ2-5; 9 bases agree with TRBD2. The length of the CDR3 is 15 residues. V shed 4 bases, J shed 2 bases, and the junction held 6 bases outside the gene matches. Germline assignment: CDR1 SGHRS and CDR2 YFSETQ.

The genes are TRBV29-1 and TRBJ1-2; 8 nucleotides line up with TRBD1. There are 14 residues in the CDR3. CDR1 is SQVTM, CDR2 ANQGSEA, per germline. Trimming took 6 bases from V and 1 from J; bases not matched to a gene: 7. CDR3 coding DNA: TGCAGCGTATGGCAGGGGGCGCGTAACTATGGCTACACCTTC. It translates to CSVWQGARNYGYTF.

The chain is built from TRBV2 and TRBJ2-7, with TRBD2 as a possible D gene (6 bases). The CDR3 length is 13 residues. In germline, CDR1 is SNHLY, CDR2 FYNNEI. V lost 4 bases, J lost 1 base, and 8 bases lay in between. CDR3: CASSVEGSYEQYF. Here the CDR3 DNA reads TGTGCCAGCAGTGTGGAGGGATCCTACGAGCAGTACTTC.

J is TRBJ1-6 and V is TRBV10-2, with 8 bases identical to TRBD1. The CDR3 length is 16 residues. Germline-derived CDR1 and CDR2 are WSHSY and SAAADI. The junction had 5 bases not matched to a gene; V was cut back by 0 bases and J by 7 bases. For the CDR3, the DNA is TGCGCCAGCAGTGAGTCCCGGGGACAGGTGAATTCACCCCTCCACTTT. This sequence encodes CASSESRGQVNSPLHF.

This clone has more than one count but fewer than ten. The J gene is TRBJ1-1, the V gene TRBV6-1; 8 bases map to TRBD1. V lost 4 bases to trimming and J lost 5 bases; unmatched junction nucleotides: 6. CDR3 length: 14 residues. Germline CDR1 reads MNHNS; CDR2 reads SASEGT. The CDR3 coding sequence is TGTGCCAGCAGTGTCTCACAGGGGGGGACTGAAGCTTTCTTT. It translates to CASSVSQGGTEAFF.

CDR3 nucleotides: TGCGCCAGCAGCTTTCAGGGAGGCGACGAGCAGTACTTC. The encoded protein is CASSFQGGDEQYF. The rearrangement links TRBV5-1 to TRBJ2-7, with D possibly matching TRBD2 (6 bases). Germline V lookup: CDR1 SGHRS, CDR2 YFSETQ. Deletions cut 2 bases from V and 5 bases from J, with 11 bases between. The CDR3 spans 13 residues.

This rearrangement joins TRBV6-6 to TRBJ2-2; D is unclear. The CDR3 has 14 residues. In germline, CDR1 is MNHNY, CDR2 SVGAGI (reference sequence). Trimming took off 4 bases at V and 4 bases at J, with 10 bases between the two ends. The chain's CDR3 is CASSSPLSTGELFF. In DNA, the CDR3 is TGTGCCAGCAGTTCCCCTTTAAGCACCGGGGAGCTGTTTTTT.

V gene TRBV29-1 combines with J gene TRBJ2-3, with 9 positions matching TRBD2. V was pared by 5 bases and J by 2 bases, with 17 bases of the junction left unmatched. CDR3 length: 18 residues. In germline, CDR1 is SQVTM, CDR2 ANQGSEA. CDR3 region: CSVRTSGSRYFITDTQYF. CDR3 nucleotide sequence: TGCAGCGTTCGTACTAGCGGGTCAAGGTATTTTATCACAGATACGCAGTATTTT.

The chain is built from TRBV5-5 and TRBJ2-7; 9 bases agree with TRBD1. V was clipped by 4 bases and J by 4 bases; unmatched bases: 6. This CDR3 has 14 residues. CDR1 SGHKS and CDR2 YYEKEE come from the germline V gene (reference sequence). CDR3 bases: TGTGCCAGCAGCCTGGGGGACAGGGTTTACGAGCAGTACTTC. Amino acid sequence: CASSLGDRVYEQYF.

This chain links TRBV5-6 with TRBJ2-5, with D maybe TRBD1 (6 bases). Germline CDR1 SGHDT, CDR2 YYEEEE. Trimming cost V 4 bases and J 1 base, with 11 bases left between them. CDR3 size: 14 residues. CDR3 region: CASSTGTSQETQYF. CDR3 nucleotide sequence: TGTGCCAGCAGCACAGGGACAAGCCAAGAGACCCAGTACTTC.

This chain connects TRBV6-6 to TRBJ1-3; tentative D call: TRBD1 (5 bases). CDR3 length: 16 amino acids. V lost 4 bases and J lost 3, with 16 bases in between. Germline values: CDR1 MNHNY, CDR2 SVGAGI (reference sequence). Here the CDR3 reads CASSFDRYAGGNTIYF. CDR3 sequence (DNA): TGTGCCAGCAGTTTCGACAGATACGCAGGTGGAAACACCATATATTTT.

This rearrangement joins TRBV25-1 to TRBJ1-6; no clear D. Trimming shortened V by 4 bases and J by 3 bases, and 7 bases separated the two germline ends. Looked up from germline, CDR1 is MGHDK and CDR2 is SYGVNS. The CDR3 has 14 amino acids. CDR3 nucleotides: TGTGCCAGCAGTGGAAATATCTATAATTCACCCCTCCACTTT. Protein sequence: CASSGNIYNSPLHF.